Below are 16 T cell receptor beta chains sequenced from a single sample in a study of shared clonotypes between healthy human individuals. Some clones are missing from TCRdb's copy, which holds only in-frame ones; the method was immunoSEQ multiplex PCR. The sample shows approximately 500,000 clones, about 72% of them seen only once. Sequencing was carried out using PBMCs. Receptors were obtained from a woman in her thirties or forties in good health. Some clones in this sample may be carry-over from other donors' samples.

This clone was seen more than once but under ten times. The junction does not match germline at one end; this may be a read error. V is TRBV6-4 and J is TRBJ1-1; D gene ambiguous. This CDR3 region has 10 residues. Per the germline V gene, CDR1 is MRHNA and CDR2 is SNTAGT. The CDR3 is CASSDSRLLF. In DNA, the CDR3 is TGTGCCAGCAGTGACTCGAGGTTGCTCTTT.

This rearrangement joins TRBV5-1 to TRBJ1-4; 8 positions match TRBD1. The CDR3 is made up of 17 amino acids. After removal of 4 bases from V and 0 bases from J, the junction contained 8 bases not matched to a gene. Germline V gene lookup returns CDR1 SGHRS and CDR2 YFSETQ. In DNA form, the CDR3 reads TGCGCCAGCAGCCTTGGACAGGGTAGAGCAACTAATGAAAAACTGTTTTTT. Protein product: CASSLGQGRATNEKLFF.

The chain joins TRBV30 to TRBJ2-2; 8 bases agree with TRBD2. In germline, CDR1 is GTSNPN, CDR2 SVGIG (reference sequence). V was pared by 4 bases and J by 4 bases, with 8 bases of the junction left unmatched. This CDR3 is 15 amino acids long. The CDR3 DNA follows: TGTGCCTGGACCCCAGGACTAGCCGGCACCGGGGAGCTGTTTTTT. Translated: CAWTPGLAGTGELFF. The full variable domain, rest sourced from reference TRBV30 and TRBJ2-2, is SQTIHQWPATLVQPVGSPLSLECTVEGTSNPNLYWYRQAAGRGLQLLFYSVGIGQISSEVPQNLSASRPQDRQFILSSKKLLLSDSGFYLCAWTPGLAGTGELFFGEGSRLTVL.

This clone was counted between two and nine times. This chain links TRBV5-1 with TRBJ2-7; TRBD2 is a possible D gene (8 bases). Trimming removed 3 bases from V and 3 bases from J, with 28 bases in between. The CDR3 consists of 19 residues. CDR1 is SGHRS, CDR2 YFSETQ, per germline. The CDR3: CASSYRGGRAGGTYYEQYF. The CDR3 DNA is TGCGCCAGCAGCTACAGGGGTGGGCGTGCGGGAGGAACCTACTACGAGCAGTACTTC. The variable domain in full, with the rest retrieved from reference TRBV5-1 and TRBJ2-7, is KAGVTQTPRYLIKTRGQQVTLSCSPISGHRSVSWYQQTPGQGLQFLFEYFSETQRNKGNFPGRFSGRQFSNSRSEMNVSTLELGDSALYLCASSYRGGRAGGTYYEQYFGPGTRLTVT.

For the CDR3, the DNA is TGTGCCAGTAGTATAGGGGGACAGGGTCGAGAGACCCAGTACTTC. Its translation is CASSIGGQGRETQYF. The rearrangement links TRBV19 to TRBJ2-5; TRBD1 matches 9 bases. V was clipped by 1 base and J by 4 bases; unmatched bases: 4. Germline V gives CDR1 LNHDA, CDR2 SQIVND (reference sequence). There are 15 residues in the CDR3.

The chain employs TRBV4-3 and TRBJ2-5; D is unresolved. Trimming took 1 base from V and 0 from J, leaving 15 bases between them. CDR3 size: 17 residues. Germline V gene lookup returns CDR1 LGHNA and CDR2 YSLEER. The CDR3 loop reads CASSQALYTLNQETQYF. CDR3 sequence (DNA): TGCGCCAGCAGCCAAGCCCTCTACACACTGAACCAAGAGACCCAGTACTTC.

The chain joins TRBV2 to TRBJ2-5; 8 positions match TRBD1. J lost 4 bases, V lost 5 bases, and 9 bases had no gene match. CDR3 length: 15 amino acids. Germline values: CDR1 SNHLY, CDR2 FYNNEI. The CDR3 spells CASSLRQGQGETQYF. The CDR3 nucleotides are TGTGCCAGCAGTCTTCGACAGGGGCAGGGAGAGACCCAGTACTTC.

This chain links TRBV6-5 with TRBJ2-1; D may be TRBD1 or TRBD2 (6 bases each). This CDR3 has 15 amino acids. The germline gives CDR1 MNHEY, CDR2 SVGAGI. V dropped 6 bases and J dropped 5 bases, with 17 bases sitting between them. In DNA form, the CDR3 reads TGTGCCAGCAGCCCGACTAGAGGGGGGCACAATGAGCAGTTCTTC. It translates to CASSPTRGGHNEQFF.

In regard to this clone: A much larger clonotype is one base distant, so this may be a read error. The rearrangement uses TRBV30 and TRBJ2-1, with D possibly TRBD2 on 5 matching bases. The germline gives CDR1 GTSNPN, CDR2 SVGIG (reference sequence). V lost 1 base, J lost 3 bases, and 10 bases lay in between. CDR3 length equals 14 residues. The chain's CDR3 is CAWSAGWGYNEQFF. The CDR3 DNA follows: TGTGCCTGGAGTGCGGGATGGGGCTACAATGAGCAGTTCTTC.

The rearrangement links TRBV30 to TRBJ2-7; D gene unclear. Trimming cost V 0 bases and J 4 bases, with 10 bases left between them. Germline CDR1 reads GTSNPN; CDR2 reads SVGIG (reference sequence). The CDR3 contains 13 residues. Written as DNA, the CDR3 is TGTGCCTGGAGTGTAGGTTTCGGGTACGAGCAGTACTTC. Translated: CAWSVGFGYEQYF.

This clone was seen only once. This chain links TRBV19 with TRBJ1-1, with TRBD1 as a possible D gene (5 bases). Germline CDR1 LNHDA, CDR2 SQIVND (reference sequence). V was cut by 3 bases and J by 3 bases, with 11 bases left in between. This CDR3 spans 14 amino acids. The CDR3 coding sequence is TGTGCCAGTAGTATTGAGGGGAGCGACACTGAAGCTTTCTTT. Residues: CASSIEGSDTEAFF.

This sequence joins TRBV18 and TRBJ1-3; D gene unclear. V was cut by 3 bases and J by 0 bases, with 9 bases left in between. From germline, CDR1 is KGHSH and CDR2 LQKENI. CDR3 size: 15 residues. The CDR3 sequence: CASSPTGFSGNTIYF. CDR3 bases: TGTGCCAGCTCACCGACGGGTTTCTCTGGAAACACCATATATTTT.

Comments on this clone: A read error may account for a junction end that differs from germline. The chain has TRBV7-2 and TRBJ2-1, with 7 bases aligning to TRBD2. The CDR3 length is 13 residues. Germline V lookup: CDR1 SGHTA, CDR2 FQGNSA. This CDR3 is CASSPPLITRGVF. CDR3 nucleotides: TGTGCCAGCAGCCCCCCGCTGATCACACGGGGGGTCTTC.

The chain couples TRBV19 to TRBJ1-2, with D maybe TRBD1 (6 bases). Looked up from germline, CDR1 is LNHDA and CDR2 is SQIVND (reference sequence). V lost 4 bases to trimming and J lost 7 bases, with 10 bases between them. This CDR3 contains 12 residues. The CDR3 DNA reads TGTGCCAGTAGTACAAACAGGGCTGGCTACACCTTC. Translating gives CASSTNRAGYTF.

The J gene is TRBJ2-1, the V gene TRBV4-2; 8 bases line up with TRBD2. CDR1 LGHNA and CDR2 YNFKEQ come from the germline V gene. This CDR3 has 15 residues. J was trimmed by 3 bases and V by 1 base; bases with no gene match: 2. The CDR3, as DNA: TGTGCCAGCAGCCAAGTACTAGCGGACTACAATGAGCAGTTCTTC. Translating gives CASSQVLADYNEQFF.

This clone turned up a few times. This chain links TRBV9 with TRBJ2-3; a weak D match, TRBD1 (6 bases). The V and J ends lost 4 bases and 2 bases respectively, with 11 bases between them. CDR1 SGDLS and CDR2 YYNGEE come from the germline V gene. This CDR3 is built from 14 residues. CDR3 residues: CASSFTGNTDTQYF. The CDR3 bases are TGTGCCAGCAGCTTTACAGGGAACACAGATACGCAGTATTTT.